This entry lists 29 T cell receptor beta chains sequenced from one sample in a study of T-cell reconstitution after alpha-beta-depleted transplantation in children. Unique molecular identifiers were used to barcode this TCRbeta library. TCRdb redid the calling of the PCR reads with MiXCR, one entry per CDR3 protein. Among around 490,000 distinct CDR3 sequences, about an eighth were seen once, and the ten largest hold 13% to 15%. Material: PBMCs, mostly from graft donor cells, obtained 180 days after TCRalphabeta/CD19-depleted stem cell transplant. Source of these receptors: a female patient aged 2 to 10 who had a stem cell transplant for aplastic anemia, so the T cells may come from the graft donor.

This chain uses TRBV4-3 with TRBJ2-7, with D possibly TRBD2 on 5 matching bases. CDR1 is LGHNA, CDR2 YSLEER, per germline. The CDR3 is 15 residues long. The germline V and J ends were trimmed by 0 bases and 2 bases, with 11 bases remaining between them. CDR3: CASSQDVQEAYEQYF. CDR3 in DNA: TGCGCCAGCAGCCAAGATGTTCAGGAGGCCTACGAGCAGTACTTC.

The chain combines TRBV21-1 with TRBJ2-5; the D segment call TRBD1 is taken from the table without a DNA check. TRBV21-1 is shown as a pseudogene. The CDR3 length is 13 residues. Here the CDR3 DNA reads TGTGCCAGCTGCCAGGGAAGCCAAGAGACCCAGTACTTC. It encodes CASCQGSQETQYF.

The chain couples TRBV20-1 to TRBJ1-2; TRBD1 matches 7 bases. The V gene end was trimmed by 6 bases and the J gene end by 7 bases; junction bases not matched to a gene: 5. The V gene's germline CDR1 is DFQATT and CDR2 SNEGSKA (reference sequence). The CDR3 runs to 11 residues. In DNA, the CDR3 is TGCAGTGCCATGACAGGGAGTGGCTACACCTTC. It codes for CSAMTGSGYTF.

This clonotype was observed many times. The V gene is TRBV29-1, the J gene TRBJ1-6; D not resolved. The germline V and J ends were trimmed by 6 bases and 5 bases, with 11 bases remaining between them. Germline V gene sequence: CDR1 SQVTM, CDR2 ANQGSEA. The CDR3 is 13 amino acids. The CDR3 bases are TGCAGCGTCGCCGTCGCAGATAATTCACCCCTCCACTTT. Translated, it gives CSVAVADNSPLHF.

This chain connects TRBV30 to TRBJ2-1; 8 bases map to TRBD1. The CDR3 is made up of 17 amino acids. V trimming: 2 bases; J trimming: 5 bases; junction bases outside the gene matches: 14. CDR1 and CDR2 from the germline V gene are GTSNPN and SVGIG (reference sequence). The CDR3 DNA reads as TGTGCCTGGAGTCTTCAGGACAGGGTCGGGGCCAACAATGAGCAGTTCTTC. As protein: CAWSLQDRVGANNEQFF.

This clonotype appeared a few times. The chain carries TRBV5-1 and TRBJ2-1, with D possibly TRBD1 on 5 matching bases. The CDR3 length is 15 residues. Per the germline V gene, CDR1 is SGHRS and CDR2 is YFSETQ. Trimming pared 0 bases from V and 2 bases from J, leaving 9 bases between. The DNA for the CDR3 is TGCGCCAGCAGCTTGGACGACAGCACCTACAATGAGCAGTTCTTC. Protein: CASSLDDSTYNEQFF.

This clonotype was seen ten or more times. Written as DNA, the CDR3 is TGTGCCAGCAGTTTCCCGGGGAGGGATGAGCAGTTCTTC. Residues: CASSFPGRDEQFF. V and J are TRBV27 and TRBJ2-1; 7 nucleotides agree with TRBD2. This CDR3 spans 13 amino acids. In germline, CDR1 is MNHEY, CDR2 SMNVEV (reference sequence). The V gene end was trimmed by 3 bases and the J gene end by 8 bases; junction bases not matched to a gene: 4.

At least ten counts were recorded for this clonotype. This rearrangement joins TRBV29-1 to TRBJ2-5; D perhaps matches TRBD2 (5 bases). Germline values: CDR1 SQVTM, CDR2 ANQGSEA. V was pared by 6 bases and J by 4 bases, with 18 bases between. CDR3 size: 14 residues. The CDR3 nucleotides read TGCAGCGTCGCCCTTGGAGGAGGAGGAGAGACCCAGTACTTC. Encoded protein: CSVALGGGGETQYF.

This clonotype was recorded at least ten times. CDR3 coding DNA: TGTGCCAGCAGGTCGGGACAGTTACCTCAAGAGACCCAGTACTTC. Translated: CASRSGQLPQETQYF. The gene calls are TRBV11-2 and TRBJ2-5; 7 bases match TRBD1. CDR1 and CDR2 (germline): SGHAT, FQNNGV. With 6 bases clipped from V and 2 bases from J, the junction kept 9 bases outside the gene matches. The CDR3 is made up of 15 amino acids. The full variable domain, its missing parts supplied by reference TRBV11-2 and TRBJ2-5, is EAGVAQSPRYKIIEKRQSVAFWCNPISGHATLYWYQQILGQGPKLLIQFQNNGVVDDSQLPKDRFSAERLKGVDSTLKIQPAKLEDSAVYLCASRSGQLPQETQYFGPGTRLLVL.

This clonotype was seen only a few times. This rearrangement joins TRBV4-3 to TRBJ2-5, with TRBD2 matching over 14 bases. This CDR3 spans 16 amino acids. CDR1 is LGHNA and CDR2 is YSLEER in the germline V gene. With 4 bases clipped from V and 6 bases from J, the junction kept 7 bases outside the gene matches. The CDR3 DNA reads as TGCGCCAGCAGCCCCGGACTAGCGGGAGGTACAAAGACCCAGTACTTC. It specifies CASSPGLAGGTKTQYF.

In its sample, this clonotype was seen a few times. This chain connects TRBV5-1 to TRBJ2-1, with D possibly matching TRBD2 (5 bases). Deletions cut 5 bases from V and 8 bases from J, with 17 bases between. Germline CDR1 and CDR2: SGHRS and YFSETQ. The CDR3 contains 14 residues. CDR3 in amino acids: CASRLAAGVDEQFF. In DNA form, the CDR3 reads TGCGCCAGCAGACTCGCGGCCGGGGTTGATGAGCAGTTCTTC.

This clonotype was seen a few times. The chain couples TRBV20-1 to TRBJ2-1; 7 bases agree with TRBD2. Losses at the gene ends were 3 bases for V and 12 bases for J; bases not matched to a gene: 14. The CDR3 consists of 14 residues. Germline CDR1 and CDR2: DFQATT and SNEGSKA (reference sequence). The CDR3 here is CSASGTMASMGQFF. The CDR3 DNA sequence: TGCAGTGCTAGTGGGACTATGGCCTCGATGGGGCAGTTCTTC.

This clonotype was detected ten times or more. This rearrangement joins TRBV28 to TRBJ1-2; D remains unclear. V lost 4 bases, J lost 4 bases, and 10 bases lay in between. CDR3 length equals 13 residues. Germline V lookup: CDR1 MDHEN, CDR2 SYDVKM. CDR3 coding DNA: TGTGCCAGCAGTTCGAGATGGGGCTATGGCTACACCTTC. It is translated as CASSSRWGYGYTF.

This clonotype was seen ten or more times. The chain employs TRBV12-3 or TRBV12-4 and TRBJ2-1; a weak D match, TRBD2 (6 bases). The germline V and J ends were trimmed by 4 bases and 3 bases, with 10 bases remaining between them. The CDR3 is 14 residues long. For the CDR3, the DNA is TGTGCCAGCAGTTCGCTAGCGAACTACAATGAGCAGTTCTTC. It specifies CASSSLANYNEQFF.

The chain has TRBV6-2 or TRBV6-3 and TRBJ2-1; 11 bases agree with TRBD2. This CDR3 is built from 24 residues. V lost 2 bases to trimming and J lost 0 bases; unmatched junction nucleotides: 24. Germline CDR1 reads MNHEY; CDR2 reads SVGEGT. The CDR3 DNA reads TGTGCCAGCAGTTACACACACCCGGGACTAGCGGCGATCACCCCGGGGGGCTCCTACAATGAGCAGTTCTTC. Translation gives CASSYTHPGLAAITPGGSYNEQFF.

This clonotype was detected a few times. The chain carries TRBV7-9 and TRBJ2-7; the match to TRBD1 covers 7 bases. The germline CDR1 and CDR2 sequences are SEHNR and FQNEAQ (reference sequence). J gave up 3 bases and V 9 bases, and 17 bases lay outside the gene matches. This CDR3 region has 16 residues. CDR3 DNA sequence: TGTGCCAGTCGGGGCCAGGGGGTACCGCTTCACTACGAGCAGTACTTC. Encoded protein: CASRGQGVPLHYEQYF.

The gene calls are TRBV28 and TRBJ2-7; 10 bases agree with TRBD1. The germline V gene has CDR1 MDHEN and CDR2 SYDVKM. J gave up 7 bases and V 5 bases, and 11 bases lay outside the gene matches. The CDR3 extends over 15 amino acids. The CDR3 sequence: CASSTRTGGAEEQYF. DNA for the CDR3: TGTGCCAGCAGTACGAGGACAGGGGGAGCGGAAGAGCAGTACTTC.

This clonotype was picked up a small number of times. The CDR3, as DNA: TGTGCCAGCAGCCCAGGGACGCCCGTTAGCTCTGGGGCCAACGTCCTGACTTTC. It is translated as CASSPGTPVSSGANVLTF. The chain joins TRBV9 to TRBJ2-6; the D gene could be TRBD1 or TRBD2 (5 bases each). Trimming took off 4 bases at V and 0 bases at J, with 17 bases between the two ends. CDR1 and CDR2 (germline): SGDLS, YYNGEE. The CDR3 is made up of 18 amino acids. Together with reference TRBV9 and TRBJ2-6, the CDR3 gives the full variable domain: DSGVTQTPKHLITATGQRVTLRCSPRSGDLSVYWYQQSLDQGLQFLIQYYNGEERAKGNILERFSAQQFPDLHSELNLSSLELGDSALYFCASSPGTPVSSGANVLTFGAGSRLTVL.

With regard to this clonotype: One end of the junction varies from germline; a read error may be responsible. This rearrangement joins TRBV5-6 to TRBJ2-2; weak D call: TRBD2 (6 bases). This CDR3 region has 13 residues. Germline V gene sequence: CDR1 SGHDT, CDR2 YYEEEE. The CDR3 sequence: CASSAGPTGGLFF. The CDR3 nucleotides read TGTGCCAGCAGCGCGGGACCGACCGGGGGGCTGTTTTTT.

This clonotype was counted only a few times. This chain uses TRBV12-3 or TRBV12-4 with TRBJ2-4; D ambiguous. V gave up 6 bases and J gave up 0 bases, with 15 bases separating them. The CDR3 consists of 16 residues. Here the CDR3 reads CASSTGRIKAKNIQYF. CDR3 coding DNA: TGTGCCAGCAGCACCGGACGGATAAAAGCCAAAAACATTCAGTACTTC.

The V and J genes are TRBV10-3 and TRBJ1-4; D gene ambiguous. CDR3 size: 14 residues. The germline gives CDR1 ENHRY, CDR2 SYGVKD. The V end was cut by 4 bases, the J end by 6 bases, with 12 bases between. CDR3 amino acids: CAISVAGSDEKLFF. In nucleotides, the CDR3 is TGTGCCATCAGTGTCGCGGGGTCTGATGAAAAACTGTTTTTT.

This clonotype showed up many times. The chain has TRBV15 and TRBJ2-1; D remains unclear. V was pared by 1 base and J by 10 bases, with 17 bases between. The germline V gene encodes CDR1 LNHNV and CDR2 YYDKDF (reference sequence). CDR3 size: 15 residues. The CDR3 nucleotides are TGTGCCACCAGCAGAGCCCAACGGAGAACCGGGGAGCAGTTCTTC. As protein: CATSRAQRRTGEQFF. Variable domain in full (rest from reference TRBV15 and TRBJ2-1): DAMVIQNPRYQVTQFGKPVTLSCSQTLNHNVMYWYQQKSSQAPKLLFHYYDKDFNNEADTPDNFQSRRPNTSFCFLDIRSPGLGDTAMYLCATSRAQRRTGEQFFGPGTRLTVL.

This clonotype was detected many times. The rearrangement uses TRBV29-1 and TRBJ2-1; D ambiguous. V lost 6 bases, J lost 5 bases, and 17 bases lay in between. The germline gives CDR1 SQVTM, CDR2 ANQGSEA. The CDR3 covers 14 residues. CDR3 nucleotide sequence: TGCAGCGTCTTGCTTGTTCGGAGCGACAATGAGCAGTTCTTC. Its translation: CSVLLVRSDNEQFF.

The CDR3 DNA reads TGTGCCAGCAGTTCCCCCCTCAAGAGCGGGAGGAGCACAGATACGCAGTATTTT. This encodes CASSSPLKSGRSTDTQYF. V and J are TRBV6-2 or TRBV6-3 and TRBJ2-3, with TRBD2 matching over 9 bases. The V gene end was trimmed by 4 bases and the J gene end by 0 bases; junction bases not matched to a gene: 11. The CDR3 sequence is 18 residues long. Germline lookup yields CDR1 MNHEY and CDR2 SVGEGT.

The chain joins TRBV5-6 to TRBJ2-7; maybe TRBD1 (6 bases). CDR3 size: 14 residues. Germline values: CDR1 SGHDT, CDR2 YYEEEE. Between the trimmed V and J ends, which lost 2 bases and 3 bases, there was a span of 12 bases. The CDR3, as DNA: TGTGCCAGCAGCTTTGGACAGATCCTCTACGAGCAGTACTTC. Encoded protein: CASSFGQILYEQYF.

V usage is TRBV5-1 and J usage is TRBJ1-4; 8 positions agree with TRBD1. The trim removed 0 bases at V and 8 bases at J, leaving 3 bases unmatched. This CDR3 contains 14 residues. Germline-derived CDR1 and CDR2 are SGHRS and YFSETQ. The CDR3 sequence is CASSLETGAEKLFF. In nucleotides, the CDR3 is TGCGCCAGCAGCTTGGAGACAGGGGCGGAAAAACTGTTTTTT.

V usage is TRBV20-1 and J usage is TRBJ2-3, with 9 bases that match TRBD2. The J segment lost 8 bases and the V segment lost 1 base, leaving 13 bases of the junction unmatched. This CDR3 spans 16 amino acids. Germline-derived CDR1 and CDR2 are DFQATT and SNEGSKA (reference sequence). CDR3 coding DNA: TGCAGTGCTAGAGGCGGGGGGGGCGGTGCTCGCGGTACGCAGTATTTT. This encodes CSARGGGGGARGTQYF.

The gene calls are TRBV9 and TRBJ2-1, with TRBD2 identical over 13 bases. Germline V lookup: CDR1 SGDLS, CDR2 YYNGEE. The CDR3 spans 17 residues. V lost 0 bases to trimming and J lost 12 bases; unmatched junction nucleotides: 12. The CDR3 sequence: CASSVGLRVLAGGPQFF. The CDR3 nucleotides read TGTGCCAGCAGCGTAGGGCTTAGGGTACTAGCGGGAGGGCCGCAGTTCTTC.

The J gene is TRBJ2-1, the V gene TRBV7-3, with D possibly being TRBD2 (6 bases). The germline V and J ends were trimmed by 3 bases and 6 bases, with 27 bases remaining between them. The germline V gene has CDR1 SGHTA and CDR2 FQGTGA. The CDR3 extends over 19 amino acids. In DNA, the CDR3 is TGTGCCAGCAGCTTGGGGCCCGGGGGAACCTCCAGTCCCCCCAATGAGCAGTTCTTC. This gives the protein CASSLGPGGTSSPPNEQFF. Using reference TRBV7-3 and TRBJ2-1 for the parts outside the CDR3, the full variable domain is GAGVSQTPSNKVTEKGKYVELRCDPISGHTALYWYRQSLGQGPEFLIYFQGTGAADDSGLPNDRFFAVRPEGSVSTLKIQRTERGDSAVYLCASSLGPGGTSSPPNEQFFGPGTRLTVL.